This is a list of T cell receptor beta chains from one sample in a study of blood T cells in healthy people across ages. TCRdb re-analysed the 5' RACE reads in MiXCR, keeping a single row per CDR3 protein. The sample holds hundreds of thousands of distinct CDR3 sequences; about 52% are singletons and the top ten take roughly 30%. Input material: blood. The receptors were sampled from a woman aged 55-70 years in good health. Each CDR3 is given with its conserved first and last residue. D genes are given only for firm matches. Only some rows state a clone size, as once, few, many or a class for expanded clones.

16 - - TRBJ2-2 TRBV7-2 TGTGCCAGCAGCTTACGGTCGGGGGCTTGGACCGGGGAGCTGTTTTTT CASSLRSGAWTGELFF
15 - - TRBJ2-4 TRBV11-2 TGTGCCAGCAGCAAGCGCCGGGCCTCCGGGGACATTCAGTACTTC CASSKRRASGDIQYF
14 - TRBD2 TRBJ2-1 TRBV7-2 TGTGCCAGCAGACGGACTAGCGGGAGTGATGAGCAGTTCTTC CASRRTSGSDEQFF
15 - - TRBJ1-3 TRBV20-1 TGCAGTGCTGCCCGAGGATCCCACTCCGGAAACACCATATATTTT CSAARGSHSGNTIYF
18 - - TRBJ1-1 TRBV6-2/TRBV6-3 TGTGCCAGCAGTTACCCGGCTTCCCGGTTCCTCATGAACACTGAAGCTTTCTTT CASSYPASRFLMNTEAFF
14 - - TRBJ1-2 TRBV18 TGTGCCAGCTCACCACCTGGGGCGGACTATGGCTACACCTTC CASSPPGADYGYTF
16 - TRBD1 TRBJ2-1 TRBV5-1 TGCGCCAGCAGCGCCGGACAGGTCCTAGGAAACAATGAGCAGTTCTTC CASSAGQVLGNNEQFF
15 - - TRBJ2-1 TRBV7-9 TGTGCCAGCAGCTTACTGGGGACTCGGGACAATGAGCAGTTCTTC CASSLLGTRDNEQFF
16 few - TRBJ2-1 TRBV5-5 TGTGCCAGCAGTGTAAACGGTAGCGCCGGCAACAATGAGCAGTTCTTC CASSVNGSAGNNEQFF
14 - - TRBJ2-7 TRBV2 TGTGCCAGCAGTGAATGGGGCAGGGGAGCCGAGCAGTACTTC CASSEWGRGAEQYF
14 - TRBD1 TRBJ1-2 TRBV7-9 TGTGCCAGCAGCGCAGTGACAGGGTTGAATGGCTACACCTTC CASSAVTGLNGYTF
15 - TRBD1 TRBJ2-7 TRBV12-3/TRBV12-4 TGTGCCAGCACCCCAGGGGGTCTCGGTAGTGACGAGCAGTACTTC CASTPGGLGSDEQYF
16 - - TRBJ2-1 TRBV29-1 TGCAGCGTTGGTGGGTACACCGTCGTCCGTGTGAATGAGCAGTTCTTC CSVGGYTVVRVNEQFF
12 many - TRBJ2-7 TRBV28 TGCGCCAGCAGCTTACCAGGTTACGAGCAGTACTTC CASSLPGYEQYF
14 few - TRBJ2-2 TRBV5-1 TGCGCCAGCAGCTTCGCCGTGGGGCCCGGGGAGCTGTTTTTT CASSFAVGPGELFF
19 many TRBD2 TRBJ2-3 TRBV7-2 TGTGCCAGCAGCCATCCCCGGACTAGCGGGAGCTCCCGCACAGATACGCAGTATTTT CASSHPRTSGSSRTDTQYF
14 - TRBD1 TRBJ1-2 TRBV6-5 TGTGCCAGCAGTTCGGGAGGGGGCGCTGGGGGCTACACCTTC CASSSGGGAGGYTF
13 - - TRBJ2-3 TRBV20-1 TGCAGTGCCAGCCCCCAGCGGATTAGGTCGCAGTATTTT CSASPQRIRSQYF
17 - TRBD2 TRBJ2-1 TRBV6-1 TGTGCCAGCAGTGCCCTCCTAGCGGGAGGGCCCCGCAATGAGCAGTTCTTC CASSALLAGGPRNEQFF
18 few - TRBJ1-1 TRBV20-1 TGCAGTGCTAGAGGGCGGGTAAGGAGACAGTTCATGAACACTGAAGCTTTCTTT CSARGRVRRQFMNTEAFF
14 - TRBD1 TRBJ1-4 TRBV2 TGTGCCAGCAGTCGACAGGGCGTTAATGAAAAACTGTTTTTT CASSRQGVNEKLFF
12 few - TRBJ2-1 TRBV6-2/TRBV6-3 TGTGCCAGCAGTCCCAGTTGGGGTGAGCAGTTCTTC CASSPSWGEQFF
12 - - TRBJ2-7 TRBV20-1 TGCAGTGCTAGAGGGAGTCAGTACGAGCAGTACTTC CSARGSQYEQYF
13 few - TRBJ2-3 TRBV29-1 TGCAGCGTTGGACAGCGCAACACAGATACGCAGTATTTT CSVGQRNTDTQYF
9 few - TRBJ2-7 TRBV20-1 TGCAGTGCAGGCTACGAGCAGTACTTC CSAGYEQYF